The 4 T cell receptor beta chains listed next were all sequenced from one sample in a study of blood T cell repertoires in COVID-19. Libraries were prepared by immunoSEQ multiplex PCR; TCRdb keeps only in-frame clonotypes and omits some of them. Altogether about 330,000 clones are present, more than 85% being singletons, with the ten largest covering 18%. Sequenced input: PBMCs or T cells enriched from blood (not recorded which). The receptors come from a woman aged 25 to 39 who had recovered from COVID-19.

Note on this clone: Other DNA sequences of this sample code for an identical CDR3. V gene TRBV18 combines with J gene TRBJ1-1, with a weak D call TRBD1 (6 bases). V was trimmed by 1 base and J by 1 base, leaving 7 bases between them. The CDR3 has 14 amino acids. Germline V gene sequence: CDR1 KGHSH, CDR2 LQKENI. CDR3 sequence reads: CASSPRQENTEAFF. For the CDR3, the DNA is TGTGCCAGCTCACCACGACAGGAGAACACTGAAGCTTTCTTT.

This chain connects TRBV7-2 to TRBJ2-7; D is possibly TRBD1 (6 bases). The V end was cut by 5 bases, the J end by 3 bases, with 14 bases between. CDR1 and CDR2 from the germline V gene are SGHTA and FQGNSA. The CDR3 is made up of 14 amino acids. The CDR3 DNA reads TGTGCCAGCAGCCCCCAAGGACAGAGCTACGAGCAGTACTTC. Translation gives CASSPQGQSYEQYF.

The CDR3 region has the DNA TGTGCCGTGGCAGGGGCACCAATCGTCCAAGAGACCCAGTACTTC. This translates into CAVAGAPIVQETQYF. The rearrangement uses TRBV6-4 and TRBJ2-5, with a tentative D call TRBD1 (6 bases). The CDR3 spans 15 residues. In germline, CDR1 is MRHNA, CDR2 SNTAGT. Trimming pared 11 bases from V and 1 base from J, leaving 20 bases between.

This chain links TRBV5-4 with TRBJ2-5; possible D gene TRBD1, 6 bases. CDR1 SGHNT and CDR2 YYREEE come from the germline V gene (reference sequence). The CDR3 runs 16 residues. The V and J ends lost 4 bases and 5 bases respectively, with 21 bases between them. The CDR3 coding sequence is TGTGCCAGCAGCGAAGGCCCACCAGGGGCTATGGAGACCCAGTACTTC. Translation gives CASSEGPPGAMETQYF.